The source of this T cell receptor beta chain is a study of Graves' ophthalmopathy and Graves' hyperthyroidism. General study findings and limits: Ophthalmopathy could be told apart from stable hyperthyroidism by a 13-signature model (just under 90% sensitivity, about 81% specificity).

This clonotype was seen ten or more times. Its target is unknown. Researchers classed hyperthyroidism as stable given no ophthalmopathy within 18 months of follow-up. As the starting material, 8 to 10 ml of fresh peripheral blood yielded the PBMCs. The TCR beta CDR3 regions underwent amplification from RNA transcripts. HTBI primers were employed in first-round RT-PCR, then a second-round multiplex PCR followed. MiXCR was run by TCRdb on the multiplex PCR reads, yielding one entry per CDR3 protein. In the table there are 400,000 or so distinct CDR3 sequences, about a sixth of which are singletons. Germline lookup yields CDR1 SGHTA and CDR2 FQGNSA. V gave up 0 bases and J gave up 4 bases, with 10 bases separating them. The CDR3 extends over 14 amino acids.

What was sequenced was peripheral blood. The clonotype comes from an adult woman with stable Graves' hyperthyroidism. The V call is TRBV7-2, the J call TRBJ2-7, with TRBD1 as a possible D gene (5 bases). DNA of the CDR3: TGTGCCAGCAGCTTAGCCCGTGGGGCTTACGAGCAGTACTTC. It encodes CASSLARGAYEQYF. The whole variable domain, filled in from reference TRBV7-2 and TRBJ2-7, reads GAGVSQSPSNKVTEKGKDVELRCDPISGHTALYWYRQSLGQGLEFLIYFQGNSAPDKSGLPSDRFSAERTGGSVSTLTIQRTQQEDSAVYLCASSLARGAYEQYFGPGTRLTVT.